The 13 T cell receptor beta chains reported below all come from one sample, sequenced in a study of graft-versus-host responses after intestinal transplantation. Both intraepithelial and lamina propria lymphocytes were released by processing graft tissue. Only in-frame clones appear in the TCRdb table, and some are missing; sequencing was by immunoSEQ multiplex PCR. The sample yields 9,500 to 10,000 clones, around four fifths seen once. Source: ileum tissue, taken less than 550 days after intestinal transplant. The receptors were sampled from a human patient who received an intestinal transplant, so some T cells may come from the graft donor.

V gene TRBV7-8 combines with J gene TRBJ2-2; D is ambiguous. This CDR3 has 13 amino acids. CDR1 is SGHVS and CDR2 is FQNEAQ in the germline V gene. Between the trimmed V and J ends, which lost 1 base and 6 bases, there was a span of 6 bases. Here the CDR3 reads CASSLVYAGELFF. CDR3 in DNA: TGTGCCAGCAGCTTAGTGTATGCCGGGGAGCTGTTTTTT.

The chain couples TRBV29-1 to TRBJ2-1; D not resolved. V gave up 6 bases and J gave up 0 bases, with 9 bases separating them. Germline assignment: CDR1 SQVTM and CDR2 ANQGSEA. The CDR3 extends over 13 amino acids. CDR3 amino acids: CSVRRHSYNEQFF. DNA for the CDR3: TGCAGCGTCCGACGCCACTCCTACAATGAGCAGTTCTTC.

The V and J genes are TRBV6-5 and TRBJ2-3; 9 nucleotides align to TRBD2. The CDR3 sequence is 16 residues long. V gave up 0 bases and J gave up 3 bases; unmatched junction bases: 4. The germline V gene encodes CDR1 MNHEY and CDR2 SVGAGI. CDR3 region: CASSYSTAGGTDTQYF. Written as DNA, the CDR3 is TGTGCCAGCAGTTACTCGACTGCGGGAGGGACAGATACGCAGTATTTT.

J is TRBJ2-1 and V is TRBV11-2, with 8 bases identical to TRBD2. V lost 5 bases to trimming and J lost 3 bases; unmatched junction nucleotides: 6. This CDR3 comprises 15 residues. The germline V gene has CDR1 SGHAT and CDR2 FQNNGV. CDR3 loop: CASSLIAGIYNEQFF. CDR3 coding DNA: TGTGCCAGCAGCCTAATAGCGGGGATCTACAATGAGCAGTTCTTC. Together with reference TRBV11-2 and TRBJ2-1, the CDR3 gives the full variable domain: EAGVAQSPRYKIIEKRQSVAFWCNPISGHATLYWYQQILGQGPKLLIQFQNNGVVDDSQLPKDRFSAERLKGVDSTLKIQPAKLEDSAVYLCASSLIAGIYNEQFFGPGTRLTVL.

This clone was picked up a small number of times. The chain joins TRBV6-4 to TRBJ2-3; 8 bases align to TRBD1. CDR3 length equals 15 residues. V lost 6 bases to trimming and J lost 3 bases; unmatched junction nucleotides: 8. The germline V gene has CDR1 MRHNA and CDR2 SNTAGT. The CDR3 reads CASRGQQGETDTQYF. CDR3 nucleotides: TGTGCCAGCAGGGGACAACAGGGGGAAACAGATACGCAGTATTTT.

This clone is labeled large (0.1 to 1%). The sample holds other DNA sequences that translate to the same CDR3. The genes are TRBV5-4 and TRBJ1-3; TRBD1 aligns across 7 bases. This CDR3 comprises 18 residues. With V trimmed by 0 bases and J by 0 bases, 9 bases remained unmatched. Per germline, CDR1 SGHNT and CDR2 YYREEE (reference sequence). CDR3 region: CASSLGRTGEGSGNTIYF. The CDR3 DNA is TGTGCCAGCAGCTTGGGAAGAACAGGGGAAGGCTCTGGAAACACCATATATTTT. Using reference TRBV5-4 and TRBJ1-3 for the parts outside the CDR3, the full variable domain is ETGVTQSPTHLIKTRGQQVTLRCSSQSGHNTVSWYQQALGQGPQFIFQYYREEENGRGNFPPRFSGLQFPNYSSELNVNALELDDSALYLCASSLGRTGEGSGNTIYFGEGSWLTVV.

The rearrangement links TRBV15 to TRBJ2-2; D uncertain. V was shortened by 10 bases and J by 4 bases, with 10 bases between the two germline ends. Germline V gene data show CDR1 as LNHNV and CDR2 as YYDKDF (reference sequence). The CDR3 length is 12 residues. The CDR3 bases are TGTGCCATACGACCCTCCACCGGGGAGCTGTTTTTT. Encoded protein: CAIRPSTGELFF.

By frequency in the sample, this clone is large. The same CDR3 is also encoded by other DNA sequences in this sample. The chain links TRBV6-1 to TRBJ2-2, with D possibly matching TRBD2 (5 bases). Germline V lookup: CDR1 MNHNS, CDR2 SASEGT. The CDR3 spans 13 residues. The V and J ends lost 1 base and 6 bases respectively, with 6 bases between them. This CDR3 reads CASSEVGAGELFF. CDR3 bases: TGTGCCAGCAGTGAAGTGGGAGCCGGGGAGCTGTTTTTT.

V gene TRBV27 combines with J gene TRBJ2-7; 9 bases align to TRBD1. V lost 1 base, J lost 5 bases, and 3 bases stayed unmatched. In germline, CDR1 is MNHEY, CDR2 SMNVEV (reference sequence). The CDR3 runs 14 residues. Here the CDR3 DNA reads TGTGCCAGCAGTTTATGGACAGGGGACCACGAGCAGTACTTC. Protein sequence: CASSLWTGDHEQYF.

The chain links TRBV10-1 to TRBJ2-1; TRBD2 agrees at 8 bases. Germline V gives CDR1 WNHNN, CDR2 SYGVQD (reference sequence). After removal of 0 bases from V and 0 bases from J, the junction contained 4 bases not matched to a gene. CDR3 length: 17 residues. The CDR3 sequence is CASSESASGYSYNEQFF. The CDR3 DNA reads TGCGCCAGCAGTGAGTCGGCTAGCGGGTACTCCTACAATGAGCAGTTCTTC.

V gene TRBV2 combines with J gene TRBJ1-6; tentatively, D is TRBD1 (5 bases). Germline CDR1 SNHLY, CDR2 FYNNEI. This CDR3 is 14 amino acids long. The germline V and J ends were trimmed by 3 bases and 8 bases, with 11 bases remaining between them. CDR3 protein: CASSERQGYSPLHF. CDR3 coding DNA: TGTGCCAGCAGTGAGCGGCAGGGATATTCACCCCTCCACTTT. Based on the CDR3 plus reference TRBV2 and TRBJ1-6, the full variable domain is EPEVTQTPSHQVTQMGQEVILRCVPISNHLYFYWYRQILGQKVEFLVSFYNNEISEKSEIFDDQFSVERPDGSNFTLKIRSTKLEDSAMYFCASSERQGYSPLHFGNGTRLTVT.

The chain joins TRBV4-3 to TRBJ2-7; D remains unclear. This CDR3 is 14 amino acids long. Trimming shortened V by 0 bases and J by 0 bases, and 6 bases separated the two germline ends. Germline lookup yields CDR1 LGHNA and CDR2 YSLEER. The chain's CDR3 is CASSQDHSSYEQYF. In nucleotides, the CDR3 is TGCGCCAGCAGCCAAGATCACAGCTCCTACGAGCAGTACTTC.

This CDR3 reads CASSQETGTYEQYF. CDR3 DNA: TGCGCCAGCAGCCAAGAAACAGGAACCTACGAGCAGTACTTC. This chain joins TRBV4-1 and TRBJ2-7; TRBD1 might be the D (5 bases). CDR1 and CDR2 (germline): MGHRA, YSYEKL. This CDR3 spans 14 amino acids. The germline V and J ends were trimmed by 0 bases and 2 bases, with 8 bases remaining between them.